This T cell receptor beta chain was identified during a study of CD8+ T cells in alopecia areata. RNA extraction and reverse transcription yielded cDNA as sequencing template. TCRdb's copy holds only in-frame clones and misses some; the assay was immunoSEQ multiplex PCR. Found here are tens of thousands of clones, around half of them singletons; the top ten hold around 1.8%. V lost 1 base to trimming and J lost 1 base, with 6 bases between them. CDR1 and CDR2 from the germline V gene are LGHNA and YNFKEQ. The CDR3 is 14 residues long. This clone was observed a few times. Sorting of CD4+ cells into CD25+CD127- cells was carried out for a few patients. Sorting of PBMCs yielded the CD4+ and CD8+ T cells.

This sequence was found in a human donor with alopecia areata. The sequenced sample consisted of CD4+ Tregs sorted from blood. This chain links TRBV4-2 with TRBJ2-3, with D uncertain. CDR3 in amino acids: CASSQAVGTDTQYF. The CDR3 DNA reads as TGTGCCAGCAGCCAAGCGGTGGGCACAGATACGCAGTATTTT.